This T cell receptor beta chain appears in the sequencing data of a study of blood T cells in healthy people across ages. Notes on the study in general: Older age went with lower TCR beta diversity per million T cells, in a roughly linear way.

With regard to this clonotype: Its antigen remains unidentified.

In terms of origin and age, donors were healthy Caucasian individuals from Russia aged about 6 to 90. Together with a sample-barcoded 5' primer, a J-beta primer mix was included in a second PCR lasting about 7 to 11 cycles. Unique molecular identifiers of 12 random nucleotides labeled each cDNA. Via MiXCR, TCRdb re-called the 5' RACE reads, giving one row per CDR3 protein. This sample has approximately 940,000 distinct CDR3 sequences, with roughly 43% found just once. V was pared by 1 base and J by 10 bases, with 1 base of the junction left unmatched. Germline CDR1 reads DFQATT; CDR2 reads SNEGSKA (reference sequence). This CDR3 has 13 amino acids.

Specimen: blood. The receptor's source is a man in his thirties or forties in good health. This chain uses TRBV20-1 with TRBJ1-6, with 10 nucleotides matching TRBD1. CDR3 in amino acids: CSARADRGSPLHF. The CDR3, as DNA: TGCAGTGCTAGAGCGGACAGGGGGTCACCCCTCCACTTT.